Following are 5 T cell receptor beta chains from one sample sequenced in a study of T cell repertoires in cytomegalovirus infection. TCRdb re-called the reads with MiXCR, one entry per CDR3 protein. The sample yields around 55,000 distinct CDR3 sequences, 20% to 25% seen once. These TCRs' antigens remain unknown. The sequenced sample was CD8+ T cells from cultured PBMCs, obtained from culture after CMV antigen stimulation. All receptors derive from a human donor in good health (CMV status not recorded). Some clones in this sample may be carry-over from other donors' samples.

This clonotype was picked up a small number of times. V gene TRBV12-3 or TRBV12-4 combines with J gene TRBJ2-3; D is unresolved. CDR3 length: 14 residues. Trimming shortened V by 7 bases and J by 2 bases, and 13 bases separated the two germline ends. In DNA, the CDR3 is TGTGCCAGCACCGAGGCAGTCCCCACAGATACGCAGTATTTT. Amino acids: CASTEAVPTDTQYF.

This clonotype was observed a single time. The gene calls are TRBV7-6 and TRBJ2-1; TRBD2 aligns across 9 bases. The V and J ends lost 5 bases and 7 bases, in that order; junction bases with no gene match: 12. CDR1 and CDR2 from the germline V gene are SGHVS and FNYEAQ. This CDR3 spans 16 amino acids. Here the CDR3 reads CASSPSWRGGRNEQFF. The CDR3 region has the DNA TGTGCCAGCAGCCCTAGCTGGCGGGGGGGTAGAAATGAGCAGTTCTTC.

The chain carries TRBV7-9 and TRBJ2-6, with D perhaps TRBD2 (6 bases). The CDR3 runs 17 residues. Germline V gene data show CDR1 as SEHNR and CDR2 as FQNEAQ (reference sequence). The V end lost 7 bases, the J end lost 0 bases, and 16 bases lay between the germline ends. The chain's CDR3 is CASTPGGTGSGANVLTF. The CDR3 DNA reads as TGTGCCAGCACCCCCGGCGGGACGGGCTCTGGGGCCAACGTCCTGACTTTC.

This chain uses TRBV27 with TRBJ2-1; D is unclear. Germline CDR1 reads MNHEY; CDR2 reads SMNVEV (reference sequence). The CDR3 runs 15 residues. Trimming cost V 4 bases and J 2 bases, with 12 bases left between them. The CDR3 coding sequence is TGTGCCAGCAGTTCTACCCCCAATGCCTACAATGAGCAGTTCTTC. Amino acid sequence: CASSSTPNAYNEQFF.

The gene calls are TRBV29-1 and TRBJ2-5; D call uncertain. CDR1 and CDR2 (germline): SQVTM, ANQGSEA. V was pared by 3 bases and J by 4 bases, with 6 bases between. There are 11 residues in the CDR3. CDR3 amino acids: CSVEARETQYF. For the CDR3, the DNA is TGCAGCGTTGAGGCTAGAGAGACCCAGTACTTC.